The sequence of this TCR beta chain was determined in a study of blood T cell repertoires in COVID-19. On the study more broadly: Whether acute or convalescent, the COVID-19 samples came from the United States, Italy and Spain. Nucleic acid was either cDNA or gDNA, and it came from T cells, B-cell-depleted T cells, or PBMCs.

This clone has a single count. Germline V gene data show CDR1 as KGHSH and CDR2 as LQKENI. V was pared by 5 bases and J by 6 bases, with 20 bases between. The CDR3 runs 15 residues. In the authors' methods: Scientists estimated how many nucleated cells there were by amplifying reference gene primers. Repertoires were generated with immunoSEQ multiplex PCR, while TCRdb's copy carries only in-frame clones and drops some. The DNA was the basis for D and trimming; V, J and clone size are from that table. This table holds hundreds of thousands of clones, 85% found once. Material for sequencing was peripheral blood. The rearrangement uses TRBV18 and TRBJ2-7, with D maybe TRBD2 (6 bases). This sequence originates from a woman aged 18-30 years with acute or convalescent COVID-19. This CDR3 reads CASSASTGEISEQYF. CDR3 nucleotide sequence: TGTGCCAGCTCAGCTTCGACGGGAGAGATTAGCGAGCAGTACTTC.